This T cell receptor (beta chain) was identified in a study of human T cells and chemical hapten exposure. Findings and limits, study-wide: Significantly more large CDR3 similarity clusters were formed by expanded TCRs than by controls.

This clonotype showed up many times. Its antigen remains unidentified. Regarding time point: patch test 3, about 24 weeks after DPC sensitization. Treatment denoted: therapeutic diphenylcyclopropenone sensitization with weekly scalp DPC. TCRdb used MiXCR to reprocess the RACE reads, holding one entry per CDR3 protein. The sample contains 150,000 to 200,000 distinct CDR3 sequences, 28% of which appear only once. This CDR3 spans 13 amino acids. Germline values: CDR1 SQVTM, CDR2 ANQGSEA. Germline trimming cut 6 bases from V and 0 bases from J; bases unmatched to any gene: 5. The chain recombines TRBV29-1 with TRBJ2-7; 7 bases agree with TRBD1. The material was whole blood, obtained in connection with sensitization to the hapten diphenylcyclopropenone (DPC). This clonotype was obtained from a woman younger than 30 with alopecia areata. Some clones in this sample may be carry-over from other donors' samples. Here the CDR3 reads CSVFRQGSYEQYF. The CDR3 DNA is TGCAGCGTGTTTCGACAGGGCTCCTACGAGCAGTACTTC.